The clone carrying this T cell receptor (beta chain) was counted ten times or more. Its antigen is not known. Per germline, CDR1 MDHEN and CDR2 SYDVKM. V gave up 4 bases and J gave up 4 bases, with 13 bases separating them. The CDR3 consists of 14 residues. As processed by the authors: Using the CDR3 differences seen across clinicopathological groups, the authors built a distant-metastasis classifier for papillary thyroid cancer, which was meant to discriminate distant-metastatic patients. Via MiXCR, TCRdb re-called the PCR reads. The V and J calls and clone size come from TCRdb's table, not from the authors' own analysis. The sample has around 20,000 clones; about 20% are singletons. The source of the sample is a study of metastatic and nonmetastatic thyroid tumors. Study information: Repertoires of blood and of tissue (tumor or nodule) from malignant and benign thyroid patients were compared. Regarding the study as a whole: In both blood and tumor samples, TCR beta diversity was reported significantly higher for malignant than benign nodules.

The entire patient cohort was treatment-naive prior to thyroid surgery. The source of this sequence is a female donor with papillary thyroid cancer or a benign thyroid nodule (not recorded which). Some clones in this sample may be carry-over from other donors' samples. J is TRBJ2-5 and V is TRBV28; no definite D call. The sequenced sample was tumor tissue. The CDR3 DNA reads TGTGCCAGCAGTTCCGGCATCTCGTCAGAGACCCAGTACTTC. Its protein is CASSSGISSETQYF.